This entry lists 3 T cell receptor beta chains sequenced from one sample in a study of blood T cell repertoires in COVID-19. Sequencing used immunoSEQ multiplex PCR; TCRdb keeps in-frame clones, though not all of them. The data contain approximately 210,000 clones, roughly 85% of them singletons. The sample consisted of peripheral blood. These receptors originate from an elderly woman with acute or convalescent COVID-19.

The chain is built from TRBV19 and TRBJ1-5; D may be TRBD1 (5 bases). The CDR3 covers 15 residues. V was trimmed by 3 bases and J by 4 bases, leaving 13 bases between them. Germline CDR1 and CDR2: LNHDA and SQIVND (reference sequence). The CDR3 loop is CASSMVRGGNQPQHF. In DNA form, the CDR3 reads TGTGCCAGTAGTATGGTTCGGGGGGGGAATCAGCCCCAGCATTTT.

Turning to this clone: This same CDR3 is encoded by further DNA sequences in the sample. The chain couples TRBV7-2 to TRBJ1-1; 7 bases agree with TRBD1. The CDR3 is 16 amino acids. The V gene end was trimmed by 4 bases and the J gene end by 0 bases; junction bases not matched to a gene: 8. Germline-derived CDR1 and CDR2 are SGHTA and FQGNSA. The CDR3 here is CASSSIGGGLNTEAFF. The CDR3 nucleotides are TGTGCCAGCAGCTCAATAGGGGGCGGGTTGAACACTGAAGCTTTCTTT.

The V gene is TRBV7-6, the J gene TRBJ2-3; 7 bases fit TRBD1. The trim removed 4 bases at V and 6 bases at J, leaving 13 bases unmatched. The CDR3 covers 16 residues. Germline V gene sequence: CDR1 SGHVS, CDR2 FNYEAQ. CDR3 amino acids: CASSSRQGDVTDTQYF. CDR3 nucleotide sequence: TGTGCCAGCAGCTCCCGACAGGGAGACGTGACGGATACGCAGTATTTT.